This T cell receptor (beta chain) was identified in a study of identical twins (dated by TCRdb to about 2016). Context from the whole study: To test whether fetal clonotypes persist, this study deep-sequenced TCR alpha and beta repertoires from monozygotic twins, from unrelated adults of various ages, and from cord blood. To rule out contamination, the twin experiments were replicated at different times with different library preparation protocols. Summary of the overall study and its limitations: In monozygotic twins, out-of-frame TCR alpha sharing was systematically underestimated by recombination models, although the models agreed with sharing between unrelated individuals. Excess twin sharing in beta out-of-frame sequences was weaker because fewer shared sequences lowered the signal-to-noise ratio. Compared with coincidental sharing between unrelated individuals, out-of-frame TCR alpha sequences shared between twins showed an excess of sequences with low generation probability. Abundant cord blood beta clonotypes carried fewer insertions; young adult naive repertoires showed a weaker similar trend, while memory repertoires showed none. Because the same donors could not be followed over many years, conclusions were based on cross-sectional statistical analysis. Zero-insertion analyses could be partly confounded by invariant T cells such as MAIT and iNKT, though diverse VJ usage argued against such confounding for most clonotypes.

Worth noting for this clonotype: What this receptor recognizes is not known. Base qualities are not at hand, and no much larger clone is one base apart.

Library construction relied on 5' RACE. Sequenced on an Illumina HiSeq 2000. Template switching introduced a universal primer binding site; the final cDNA contained a unique molecular identifier, enabling accurate counting of TCR cDNA molecules. Specific primers in the conserved constant-segment region were used to synthesize first-strand cDNA for TCR alpha and beta chains. Each cDNA library was double barcoded, with a SMART-Mk sample barcode plus Illumina barcodes, to control for contamination. Two successive PCR steps introduced TruSeq adapter sequences along with Illumina sample barcodes. Sequencing of the TCR alpha and beta cDNA libraries was done on the Illumina HiSeq platform using custom primers. In the original analysis: MiGEC processed the raw reads to extract unique molecular identifiers, while MiXCR was used to determine the CDR3 positions. For each individual, recombination models were inferred using an EM algorithm with the repgenHMM and IGoR tools. Shared clonotypes were analyzed with the tcR package in R, and sharing was normalized by the product of cloneset sizes. To study raw recombination without the effects of thymic and clonal selection, out-of-frame nonproductive sequences were analyzed. The public reads were reanalyzed by TCRdb: fastp trimming at Q25, MiXCR alignment, in-frame beta chains only. For every CDR3 protein sequence, its rows merge into one entry that carries the most common genes and DNA. Here the V and J calls rest on TCRdb's processing, not on the authors' analysis. The sample table shows some 210,000 distinct CDR3 sequences, and 15% to 20% are seen once. The ten largest clones add up to 40% to 45% of the sample.

Every donor was a healthy Caucasian. Three pairs of female monozygotic twins, all aged roughly 18 to 30 years, made up the twin cohort. CD4+ and CD8+ T cell populations were isolated with positive isolation kits from Invitrogen. Germline trimming amounts to 2 bases on V and 5 bases on J, with 5 as the count of junction bases outside the gene matches. From the cysteine through the phenylalanine, the CDR3 covers 14 amino acids. The sequence is cut down to CDR3 DNA, 42 bases in frame from base 1. The germline V gene (reference sequence) specifies GTSNPN as CDR1 and SVGIG as CDR2. This same sample was also taken into another study, of T cells expressing NK-cell markers. Per that second paper: Three sorted T-cell subsets (CD3+CD56+NKG2C+, CD3+CD56+NKG2C- and CD3+CD56-NKG2C+) from fewer than 10 donors had their TCR beta-chain repertoires profiled. Among the eight sequenced donors, seven were HCMV-seropositive and one was HCMV-seronegative. In several experiments an anti-gammadeltaTCR antibody was added to restrict sorting to alphabetaTCR-expressing T cells. In six donors, the dominant CD3+CD56+NKG2C+ clonotypes were among the top 10 CD8+ clonotypes and accounted for about 1.0-7.5% of CD8+ T cells. Those dominant clonotypes were again the most abundant among CD3+CD56-NKG2C+ cells in four donors, at roughly 25-65%. Whether the expanded NKG2C-expressing T cell clones were specific for HCMV antigens was left unclear. The eight sequenced donors were randomly selected healthy volunteers, three men and five women. HCMV serostatus was determined by detecting HCMV-specific IgG in serum with a commercial ELISA kit. MIGEC was used to demultiplex reads and group reads by UMI, and MiTCR was used to assemble and quantify clonotypes. To exclude erroneous sequences, only TCR cDNA sequences supported by at least two reads were retained. The tcR package was used for downstream repertoire analysis, and clonotypes were matched across fractions by CDR3 nucleotide sequence plus V segment. VDJmatch was used to annotate antigen specificity against VDJdb, with one amino acid substitution in CDR3 permitted.

This sequence originates from a woman aged 18 to 35 in good health. Recombination connected TRBV30 to TRBJ2-5; the central 10 bases match TRBD2. Sequenced: CD8+ T cells sorted from blood. The CDR3 is CAWSPSSGSETQYF. The sequenced DNA: TGTGCCTGGAGTCCGTCTAGCGGGAGTGAGACCCAGTACTTC.